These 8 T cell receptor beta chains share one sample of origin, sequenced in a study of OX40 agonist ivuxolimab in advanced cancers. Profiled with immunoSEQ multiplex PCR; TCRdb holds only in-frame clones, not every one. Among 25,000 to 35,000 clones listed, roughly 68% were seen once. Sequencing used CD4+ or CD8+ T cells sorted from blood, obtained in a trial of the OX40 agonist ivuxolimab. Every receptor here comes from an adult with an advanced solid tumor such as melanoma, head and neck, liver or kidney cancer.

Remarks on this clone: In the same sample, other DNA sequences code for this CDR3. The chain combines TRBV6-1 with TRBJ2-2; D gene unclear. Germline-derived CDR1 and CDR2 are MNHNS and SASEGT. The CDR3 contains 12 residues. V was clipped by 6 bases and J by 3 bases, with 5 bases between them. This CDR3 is CASSADTGELFF. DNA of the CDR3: TGTGCCAGCAGCGCCGACACCGGGGAGCTGTTTTTT.

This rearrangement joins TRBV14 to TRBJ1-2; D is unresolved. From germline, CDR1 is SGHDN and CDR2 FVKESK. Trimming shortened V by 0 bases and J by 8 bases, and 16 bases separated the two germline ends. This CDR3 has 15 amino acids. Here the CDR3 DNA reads TGTGCCAGCAGCCAAGATGAGTCACGTTCGGGGGGCTACACCTTC. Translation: CASSQDESRSGGYTF.

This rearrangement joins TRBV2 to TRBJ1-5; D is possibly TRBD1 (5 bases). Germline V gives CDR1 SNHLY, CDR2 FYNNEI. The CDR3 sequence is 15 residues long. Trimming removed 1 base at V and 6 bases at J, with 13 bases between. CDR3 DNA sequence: TGTGCCAGCAGTGAAGATCGGGCAGGGCCTCAGCCCCAGCATTTT. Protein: CASSEDRAGPQPQHF.

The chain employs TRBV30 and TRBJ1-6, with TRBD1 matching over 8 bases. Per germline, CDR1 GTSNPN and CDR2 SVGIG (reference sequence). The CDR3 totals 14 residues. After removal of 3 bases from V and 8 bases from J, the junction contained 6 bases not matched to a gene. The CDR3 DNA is TGTGCCTGGAGCCAGACAGGGGATCATTCACCCCTCCACTTT. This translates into CAWSQTGDHSPLHF.

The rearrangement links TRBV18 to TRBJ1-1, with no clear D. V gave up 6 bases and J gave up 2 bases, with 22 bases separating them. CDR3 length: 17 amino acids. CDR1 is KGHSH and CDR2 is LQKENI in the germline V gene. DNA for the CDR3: TGTGCCAGCTCGTCAGCGCTACGTAGCTCCTTTAACACTGAAGCTTTCTTT. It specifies CASSSALRSSFNTEAFF. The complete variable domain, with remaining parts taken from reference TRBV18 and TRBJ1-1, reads NAGVMQNPRHLVRRRGQEARLRCSPMKGHSHVYWYRQLPEEGLKFMVYLQKENIIDESGMPKERFSAEFPKEGPSILRIQQVVRGDSAAYFCASSSALRSSFNTEAFFGQGTRLTVV.

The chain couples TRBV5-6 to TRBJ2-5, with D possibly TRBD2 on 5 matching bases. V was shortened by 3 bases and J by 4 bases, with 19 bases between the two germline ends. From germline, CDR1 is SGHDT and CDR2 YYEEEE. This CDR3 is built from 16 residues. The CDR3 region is CASSSLLVMPSETQYF. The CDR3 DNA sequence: TGTGCCAGCAGCTCCTTACTAGTTATGCCGTCAGAGACCCAGTACTTC.

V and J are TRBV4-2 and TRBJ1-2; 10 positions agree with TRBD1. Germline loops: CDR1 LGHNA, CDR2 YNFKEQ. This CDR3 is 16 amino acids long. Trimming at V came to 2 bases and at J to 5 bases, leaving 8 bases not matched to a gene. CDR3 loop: CASSQTRQGARYGYTF. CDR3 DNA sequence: TGTGCCAGCAGCCAAACCCGACAGGGGGCGAGGTATGGCTACACCTTC.

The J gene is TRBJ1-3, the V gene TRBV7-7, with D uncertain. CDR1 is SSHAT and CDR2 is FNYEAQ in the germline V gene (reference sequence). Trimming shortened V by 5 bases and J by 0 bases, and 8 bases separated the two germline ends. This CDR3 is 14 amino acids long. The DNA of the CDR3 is TGTGCCAGCAGCCAGACACTCTCTGGAAACACCATATATTTT. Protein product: CASSQTLSGNTIYF. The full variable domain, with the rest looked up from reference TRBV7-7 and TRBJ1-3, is GAGVSQSPRYKVTKRGQDVTLRCDPISSHATLYWYQQALGQGPEFLTYFNYEAQPDKSGLPSDRFSAERPEGSISTLTIQRTEQRDSAMYRCASSQTLSGNTIYFGEGSWLTVV.